What follows is one T cell receptor (beta chain) and its context. These data originate in a study of CD8 T cells in Susac syndrome. The CDR3 consists of 15 residues. Trimming cost V 4 bases and J 2 bases; bases outside gene matches: 4. From germline, CDR1 is SEHNR and CDR2 FQNEAQ (reference sequence). Random-hexamer reverse transcription was applied to about 0.5 to 1 ug RNA. TCRdb re-analysed the immunoSEQ multiplex PCR reads in MiXCR, keeping a single row per CDR3 protein. This table has fewer than 90,000 distinct CDR3 sequences, approximately 93% appearing once. Sequencing was done on a sample of CD8+ T cells from PBMCs. The TCR was taken from a human donor with Susac syndrome. The gene calls are TRBV7-9 and TRBJ2-1; 8 nucleotides align to TRBD1. The CDR3 loop is CASSSGQGPYNEQFF. The CDR3 region has the DNA TGTGCCAGCAGCTCAGGACAGGGACCCTACAATGAGCAGTTCTTC.